This T cell receptor (beta chain) is drawn from a study of CD8+ T cells in alopecia areata. Study overall: Percent of scalp involved defined treated patients' severity scores.

Study-level findings and limits: While patients received tofacitinib, many expanded lesional clones remained present in scalp and blood.

The length of the CDR3 is 15 residues. CDR1 is MGHRA and CDR2 is YSYEKL in the germline V gene. Trimming took 8 bases from V and 5 from J; bases not matched to a gene: 13. Details on this clone: Its specificity is not known.

Treatment meaning: oral pan-JAK inhibitor, 5-10 mg twice daily. It was cDNA, reverse transcribed from extracted RNA, that served as the sequencing template. The method was immunoSEQ multiplex PCR; TCRdb's version includes in-frame clones alone and lacks a portion of them. In the table there are 150,000 to 200,000 clones, approximately 59% of which are singletons. The source of this sequence is a human donor with alopecia areata. V and J are TRBV4-1 and TRBJ1-1, with 8 bases lining up with TRBD1. Specimen: CD4+ T cells sorted from blood, collected at roughly week 58, from a patient treated with tofacitinib. CDR3 amino acids: CASDPSGGGKTEAFF. For the CDR3, the DNA is TGCGCCAGCGATCCATCAGGGGGCGGTAAGACTGAAGCTTTCTTT.